Listed below are T cell receptor beta chains from one sample, sequenced in a study of CD8 T cell repertoires and HIV-1 epitope variants. Measured with immunoSEQ multiplex PCR; TCRdb has only the in-frame clones, and not every one. The table includes about 7,000 clones, roughly 70% detected once. Antigen specificity for these receptors is unknown. Sequenced: cultured CD8+ T cells derived from PBMCs. The source of these receptors is a male donor with HIV. Each CDR3 is given with its conserved first and last residue. A D gene is named only where the DNA matches it firmly. The size field is filled for only some rows; it gives once, few, many or a size class.

>TRBJ1-2|TRBV5-4|TRBD1|NA
TGTGCCAGCAGCGGACCGGGACAGGAGACCCATATCCCCTATGGCTACACCTTC
CASSGPGQETHIPYGYTF
>TRBJ2-2|TRBV13|TRBD1|once
TGTGCCAGCAGCTTAGATTATCGGGGGACAGGGGAGAACACCGGGGAGCTGTTTTTT
CASSLDYRGTGENTGELFF
>TRBJ2-3|TRBV27|NA|NA
TGTGCCAGCAGTTTATCGTCCCCCTCCACAGATACGCAGTATTTT
CASSLSSPSTDTQYF
>TRBJ1-1|TRBV19|NA|once
TGTGCCAGTAGTATGAACACGGCCAACACTGAAGCTTTCTTT
CASSMNTANTEAFF
>TRBJ2-1|TRBV5-4|TRBD1|NA
TGTGCCAGCAGCCTTACAGGGGTGGGAGAGCAGTTCTTC
CASSLTGVGEQFF
>TRBJ1-6|TRBV5-1|NA|NA
TGCGCCAGCAGCTTGGGGGACTTGGGGAATTCACCCCTCCACTTT
CASSLGDLGNSPLHF
>TRBJ2-7|TRBV30|NA|few
TGTGCCTGGCAGGGTGTTTACGAGCAGTACTTC
CAWQGVYEQYF
>TRBJ2-1|TRBV5-1|NA|NA
TGCGCCAGCAGCTTGGGAGAAACCTACAATGAGCAGTTCTTC
CASSLGETYNEQFF
>TRBJ1-1|TRBV5-4|NA|NA
TGTGCCAGCAGCTCTCTATCACAAGTAAACACTGAAGCTTTCTTT
CASSSLSQVNTEAFF
>TRBJ1-2|TRBV4-3|TRBD1|NA
TGCGCCAGCAGCCAAGTCCTGCAGGGGGACTATGGCTACACCTTC
CASSQVLQGDYGYTF
>TRBJ2-3|TRBV27|NA|NA
TGTGCCAGCAGTGGGACCCTGGATACGCAGTATTTT
CASSGTLDTQYF
>TRBJ2-2|TRBV19|NA|NA
TGTGCCAGTAGAACGACCACCGGGGAGCTGTTTTTT
CASRTTTGELFF
>TRBJ1-5|TRBV28|TRBD1|NA
TGTGCCAGCAGCGCCCCGACAGGGATCTCGGATCAGCCCCAGCATTTT
CASSAPTGISDQPQHF
>TRBJ2-5|TRBV27|NA|NA
TGTGCCAGCAGTCCGCTTTTGGGGGGTCTCGAGACCCAGTACTTC
CASSPLLGGLETQYF
>TRBJ2-7|TRBV11-2|NA|NA
TGTGCCAGCAGCTTGGGGGAGAACGAGCAGTACTTC
CASSLGENEQYF
>TRBJ2-7|TRBV13|TRBD2|NA
TGTGCCAGCAGTGAACTAGCGGCCTACGAGCAGTACTTC
CASSELAAYEQYF
>TRBJ2-7|TRBV5-1|TRBD1|NA
TGCGCCAGCACTTATGGACAGGGGAGCTCCTACGAGCAGTACTTC
CASTYGQGSSYEQYF
>TRBJ2-5|TRBV6-5|NA|NA
TGTGCCAGCAGTTACAGTGGAACTAAAGAGACCCAGTACTTC
CASSYSGTKETQYF
>TRBJ2-7|TRBV4-1|NA|NA
TGCGCCAGCAGCCAGGGTACAGGGCAGTACGAGCAGTACTTC
CASSQGTGQYEQYF
>TRBJ2-1|TRBV5-6|NA|NA
TGTGCCAGCAGCTTTCCGGGCGGGACCCACAATGAGCAGTTCTTC
CASSFPGGTHNEQFF
>TRBJ2-1|TRBV6-5|NA|NA
TGTGCCAGCAGTTACGCGGAGAATGAGCAGTTCTTC
CASSYAENEQFF
>TRBJ2-4|TRBV28|TRBD2|few
TGTGCCAGCAGTTTAGGGCTAGCGGGAAACATTCAGTACTTC
CASSLGLAGNIQYF
>TRBJ1-1|TRBV6-6|TRBD1|NA
TGTGCCAGCAGTTACGAGACAGGGGTCCTCACTGAAGCTTTCTTT
CASSYETGVLTEAFF
>TRBJ1-2|TRBV10-3|NA|NA
TGTGCCATCAGTGAGGTAGGGGAAGTTAACTATGGCTACACCTTC
CAISEVGEVNYGYTF
>TRBJ2-7|TRBV9|NA|NA
TGTGCCAGCAGCCCTGGCGGGGGCGGCCGTGAGGAGCAGTACTTC
CASSPGGGGREEQYF
>TRBJ2-7|TRBV6-6|NA|NA
TGTGCCAGCAGCCCCGGGGCGATTACCTACGAGCAGTACTTC
CASSPGAITYEQYF
>TRBJ1-5|TRBV19|NA|NA
TGTGCCAGTAGTATTGGATTGCAGACTAATCAGCCCCAGCATTTT
CASSIGLQTNQPQHF
>TRBJ2-7|TRBV13|NA|few
TGTGCCAGCAGCGACCCAGAGAGTCCCTACGAGCAGTACTTC
CASSDPESPYEQYF
>TRBJ1-5|TRBV19|NA|NA
TGTGCCAGTAACCCTGGGGGCAATCAGCCCCAGCATTTT
CASNPGGNQPQHF
>TRBJ1-6|TRBV5-6|NA|NA
TGTGCCAGCAGCGGGACCGACAGTCGACCCCTCCACTTT
CASSGTDSRPLHF
>TRBJ1-3|TRBV5-4|NA|once
TGTGCCAGCAGCTTGACCGTCTCTGGAAACACCATATATTTT
CASSLTVSGNTIYF
>TRBJ1-1|TRBV7-8|NA|NA
TGTGCCAGCAGCTTAGTCGGAATGAGGAGAGCTTTCTTT
CASSLVGMRRAFF
>TRBJ1-1|TRBV19|NA|NA
TGTGCCAGTAGGTCGGGGGGACGCACTGAAGCTTTCTTT
CASRSGGRTEAFF
>TRBJ2-5|TRBV28|TRBD1|NA
TGTGCCAGCAGACCTCAGGGGGAAGAGACCCAGTACTTC
CASRPQGEETQYF
>TRBJ1-3|TRBV21-1|NA|few
TGTGCCAGCAGCAGCCTGGACACGAGCTCTGGAAACACCATATATTTT
CASSSLDTSSGNTIYF
>TRBJ2-2|TRBV9|NA|few
TGTGCCAGCAGCGTATGGCGGGGCCAAAACACCGGGGAGCTGTTTTTT
CASSVWRGQNTGELFF
>TRBJ1-1|TRBV6-5|TRBD1|NA
TGTGCCAGCAGTTACGGGGACAGGGGGGACACTGAAGCTTTCTTT
CASSYGDRGDTEAFF
>TRBJ2-1|TRBV6-5|TRBD1|NA
TGTGCCAGCAGTTTCGGACAGGGCGATGAGCAGTTCTTC
CASSFGQGDEQFF
>TRBJ1-3|TRBV5-8|TRBD1|NA
TGTGCCAGCAGCTTCCCGGGACAGAGAAACACCATATATTTT
CASSFPGQRNTIYF
>TRBJ2-3|TRBV27|TRBD2|NA
TGTGCCAGCAGGCCCACGACTAGCGGGAGGGCTAGCACAGATACGCAGTATTTT
CASRPTTSGRASTDTQYF
>TRBJ1-1|TRBV7-9|NA|NA
TGTGCCAGCAGCTTTCGAGTAGGTGACGCTTTCTTT
CASSFRVGDAFF
>TRBJ1-2|TRBV23-1|NA|few
TGCGCCAGCAGTCACCCCCCGGATTATGGCTACACCTTC
CASSHPPDYGYTF
>TRBJ2-3|TRBV4-1|TRBD2|NA
TGCGCCAGCAGCCAAGATCTCCGGACTAGCGGAACCACAGATACGCAGTATTTT
CASSQDLRTSGTTDTQYF
>TRBJ2-3|TRBV11-2|NA|NA
TGTGCCAGCAGCTTAACCCCAGATACGCAGTATTTT
CASSLTPDTQYF
>TRBJ2-3|TRBV13|TRBD2|NA
TGTGCCAGCAGCTCCCGAACTAGCGGGAGGGATACGCAGTATTTT
CASSSRTSGRDTQYF
>TRBJ2-5|TRBV7-3|TRBD2|NA
TGTGCCAGCAGCTTAGATCGGACGCGGGGGGGCAGGGAGACCCAGTACTTC
CASSLDRTRGGRETQYF
>TRBJ2-7|TRBV6-5|NA|NA
TGTGCCAGCAGTTACCGCCGGACACACTACGAGCAGTACTTC
CASSYRRTHYEQYF
>TRBJ2-1|TRBV4-1|TRBD2|few
TGCGCCAGCAGCCAAGGGCCGCTAGCGGGACTAGGGGATGAGCAGTTCTTC
CASSQGPLAGLGDEQFF
>TRBJ1-5|TRBV7-2|NA|NA
TGTGCCAGCAGCTTAAGGGTGAGCGACGGCAATCAGCCCCAGCATTTT
CASSLRVSDGNQPQHF
>TRBJ2-1|TRBV5-1|TRBD2|NA
TGCGCCAGCAGCTTGGCCGGGGGACTAGCCTACAATGAGCAGTTCTTC
CASSLAGGLAYNEQFF
>TRBJ1-4|TRBV2|NA|few
TGTGCCTGGGGGGGGCAGACCAATGAAAAACTGTTTTTT
CAWGGQTNEKLFF
>TRBJ1-2|TRBV11-2|NA|NA
TGTGCCAGCAGCTTAGGGCTGAGGGGCTACACCTTC
CASSLGLRGYTF
>TRBJ2-5|TRBV15|TRBD2|NA
TGTGCCACCAGCACTGAGCGGGGGGGCCGGGAGACCCAGTACTTC
CATSTERGGRETQYF
>TRBJ1-6|TRBV7-6|NA|NA
TGTGCCAGCAGCTTAGGGGAGGGAGGGGCACCCCTCCACTTT
CASSLGEGGAPLHF
>TRBJ2-1|TRBV27|TRBD2|NA
TGTGCCAGCAGCCTAACTAGCGGGGGGAGCAATGAGCAGTTCTTC
CASSLTSGGSNEQFF
>TRBJ2-1|TRBV9|TRBD2|NA
TGTGCCAGCAGCAAAATAGCGGGAGATGAGCAGTTCTTC
CASSKIAGDEQFF
>TRBJ2-7|TRBV29-1|TRBD1|once
TGCAGCGTTGACCTCGGACAGGGGAGTTACGAGCAGTACTTC
CSVDLGQGSYEQYF